The 22 T cell receptor beta chains listed next were all sequenced from one sample in a study of T cell responses to AZD1222 COVID-19 vaccine (dated by TCRdb to the early 2020s). Libraries were prepared through the immunoSEQ multiplex PCR assay. TCRdb re-hosts the immuneACCESS table, in-frame sequences only. Its copies lack some clones; in the studies checked, an unresolved V gene accounts for under half of them, and the cause for the rest is not known. This sample lists roughly 130,000 clones; approximately 90% were detected once. The ten largest clonotypes hold 1.5% of the sample. The sample's time point label, in plain terms: baseline before first vaccination. The source was peripheral blood, collected on day 0 of AZD1222 vaccination. The receptors stem from an adult in good health.

This clone appeared a few times. This rearrangement joins TRBV7-6 to TRBJ2-7, with TRBD1 matching over 9 bases. The trim removed 1 base at V and 6 bases at J, leaving 10 bases unmatched. CDR3 size: 16 residues. CDR1 is SGHVS, CDR2 FNYEAQ, per germline. CDR3 in amino acids: CASSLVPPGQGGEQYF. CDR3 bases: TGTGCCAGCAGCTTAGTGCCCCCGGGACAGGGAGGCGAGCAGTACTTC.

This clone was detected once. The CDR3 region is CASRKQGSSYEQYF. The CDR3 nucleotides are TGTGCCAGTAGAAAGCAGGGGTCTTCCTACGAGCAGTACTTC. The chain employs TRBV19 and TRBJ2-7; possibly TRBD1 for D (6 bases). V lost 6 bases and J lost 1, with 13 bases in between. Germline CDR1 is LNHDA and CDR2 is SQIVND (reference sequence). CDR3 length: 14 residues.

The chain recombines TRBV12-3 or TRBV12-4 with TRBJ2-7, with 9 positions matching TRBD1. With V trimmed by 6 bases and J by 0 bases, 0 bases remained unmatched. The CDR3 spans 13 residues. CDR3 in DNA: TGTGCCAGCAGGGGACAGGGCTCCTACGAGCAGTACTTC. Translated, it gives CASRGQGSYEQYF.

The V and J genes are TRBV24-1 and TRBJ1-5; 8 nucleotides agree with TRBD1. CDR1 is KGHDR, CDR2 SFDVKD, per germline. V dropped 6 bases and J dropped 5; count of bases not matched to a gene: 8. This CDR3 comprises 15 residues. In DNA, the CDR3 is TGTGCCACCAGTTCAACAGGGGGTGGGGATCAGCCCCAGCATTTT. Amino acids: CATSSTGGGDQPQHF.

This clone was found once. CDR3 nucleotides: TGTGCCACCGGGAGGGGGCAGGGAGGCTACGAGCAGTACTTC. Its protein is CATGRGQGGYEQYF. The chain joins TRBV2 to TRBJ2-7, with D perhaps matching TRBD2 (8 bases). This CDR3 has 14 residues. Trimming stripped 10 bases from V and 3 bases from J, with 19 bases between. Germline loops: CDR1 SNHLY, CDR2 FYNNEI. The variable domain in full, with the rest retrieved from reference TRBV2 and TRBJ2-7, is EPEVTQTPSHQVTQMGQEVILRCVPISNHLYFYWYRQILGQKVEFLVSFYNNEISEKSEIFDDQFSVERPDGSNFTLKIRSTKLEDSAMYFCATGRGQGGYEQYFGPGTRLTVT.

The V and J genes are TRBV14 and TRBJ2-7; no clear D. Per germline, CDR1 SGHDN and CDR2 FVKESK. With 4 bases removed from V and 0 bases from J, the gap between germline ends came to 7 bases. The CDR3 has 13 amino acids. CDR3 sequence: CASSPFASYEQYF. The CDR3 nucleotides are TGTGCCAGCAGCCCCTTTGCCTCCTACGAGCAGTACTTC. Full variable domain (missing parts from reference TRBV14 and TRBJ2-7): EAGVTQFPSHSVIEKGQTVTLRCDPISGHDNLYWYRRVMGKEIKFLLHFVKESKQDESGMPNNRFLAERTGGTYSTLKVQPAELEDSGVYFCASSPFASYEQYFGPGTRLTVT.

V gene TRBV6-6 combines with J gene TRBJ2-5; D not certain. V lost 9 bases and J 0 bases, leaving 5 bases between the germline ends. The CDR3 has 11 amino acids. Per germline, CDR1 MNHNY and CDR2 SVGAGI (reference sequence). The CDR3 protein is CASADQETQYF. CDR3 DNA sequence: TGTGCCAGTGCGGACCAAGAGACCCAGTACTTC.

The chain has TRBV19 and TRBJ2-5; 8 nucleotides match TRBD1. Germline V gives CDR1 LNHDA, CDR2 SQIVND (reference sequence). V was pared by 3 bases and J by 4 bases, with 13 bases of the junction left unmatched. This CDR3 region has 17 residues. CDR3 in amino acids: CASSMRTGRTFPETQYF. CDR3 nucleotide sequence: TGTGCCAGTAGTATGAGGACAGGGCGAACATTCCCAGAGACCCAGTACTTC.

This clone was found a few times. This chain joins TRBV10-3 and TRBJ2-7; the match to TRBD1 covers 7 bases. V lost 6 bases to trimming and J lost 12 bases; unmatched junction nucleotides: 14. The CDR3 runs to 13 residues. The V gene's germline CDR1 is ENHRY and CDR2 SYGVKD. This chain's CDR3 is CAISQQGRAESYF. In DNA, the CDR3 is TGTGCCATCAGCCAACAGGGGAGAGCTGAATCGTACTTC.

The CDR3 DNA is TGTGCCAGCAGCGTCGGGACTAGCGGGGGCCGTGGGACAGATACGCAGTATTTT. It is translated as CASSVGTSGGRGTDTQYF. The chain combines TRBV9 with TRBJ2-3, with 14 bases that match TRBD2. This CDR3 spans 18 amino acids. V lost 2 bases to trimming and J lost 3 bases; unmatched junction nucleotides: 8. Germline CDR1 reads SGDLS; CDR2 reads YYNGEE.

The chain links TRBV19 to TRBJ1-2; the D gene is possibly TRBD1 (5 bases). The CDR3 covers 13 residues. Trimming removed 7 bases at V and 8 bases at J, with 17 bases between. CDR1 is LNHDA and CDR2 is SQIVND in the germline V gene (reference sequence). CDR3 sequence: CASTDSGRRGYTF. The DNA for the CDR3 is TGTGCCAGTACCGACAGTGGCCGGAGGGGCTACACCTTC.

V usage is TRBV6-4 and J usage is TRBJ2-7; 9 positions agree with TRBD1. V dropped 5 bases and J dropped 0; count of bases not matched to a gene: 8. The CDR3 consists of 16 residues. CDR1 is MRHNA and CDR2 is SNTAGT in the germline V gene. CDR3 loop: CASSPSRDRVSYEQYF. Written as DNA, the CDR3 is TGTGCCAGCAGTCCCTCCCGGGACAGGGTCTCCTACGAGCAGTACTTC.

DNA of the CDR3: TGTGCCAGCAGCCATCGTGGGGCAGGGATGAGACATGGCTACACCTTC. Protein product: CASSHRGAGMRHGYTF. The chain combines TRBV5-8 with TRBJ1-2, with TRBD1 as a possible D gene (5 bases). Per germline, CDR1 SGHTS and CDR2 YDEGEE. The V gene lost 4 bases and the J gene lost 6 bases, with 22 bases spanning the gap. The CDR3 extends over 16 amino acids.

This clone has a single count. The rearrangement uses TRBV27 and TRBJ1-4, with 7 bases identical to TRBD1. Losses at the gene ends were 5 bases for V and 8 bases for J; bases not matched to a gene: 11. The CDR3 runs to 15 residues. Germline V gene data show CDR1 as MNHEY and CDR2 as SMNVEV (reference sequence). This CDR3 reads CASSTTGAGGEKLFF. CDR3 sequence (DNA): TGTGCCAGCAGTACAACAGGGGCAGGGGGGGAAAAACTGTTTTTT.

The chain recombines TRBV6-5 with TRBJ1-1; TRBD1 might be the D (6 bases). The V end was cut by 7 bases, the J end by 11 bases, with 14 bases between. This CDR3 comprises 11 residues. From germline, CDR1 is MNHEY and CDR2 SVGAGI. The CDR3 DNA reads as TGTGCCAGCACCATACAGGGTTTGGCTTTCTTT. Translated, it gives CASTIQGLAFF.

This chain's CDR3 is CASPEGQFTEAFF. The CDR3 nucleotides read TGTGCCAGCCCCGAGGGACAGTTCACTGAAGCTTTCTTT. The chain employs TRBV21-1 and TRBJ1-1; TRBD1 is taken as the D call from the table, unchecked against the DNA. TRBV21-1 is assigned pseudogene status. CDR3 size: 13 residues.

This chain connects TRBV6-5 to TRBJ1-2; a possible D gene is TRBD1 (6 bases). The V and J ends lost 6 bases and 2 bases respectively, with 16 bases between them. The CDR3 has 15 residues. The germline V gene encodes CDR1 MNHEY and CDR2 SVGAGI. The CDR3 loop is CASRSRQEINYGYTF. CDR3 nucleotide sequence: TGTGCCAGCAGAAGTAGACAGGAGATAAACTATGGCTACACCTTC.

V gene TRBV6-2 or TRBV6-3 combines with J gene TRBJ1-2; no clear D gene. The CDR3 has 14 amino acids. V dropped 4 bases and J dropped 3 bases, with 12 bases sitting between them. Germline values: CDR1 MNHEY, CDR2 SVGEGT. The CDR3 is CASSSRPLYYGYTF. DNA of the CDR3: TGTGCCAGCAGTTCCAGGCCACTTTACTATGGCTACACCTTC.

The CDR3, as DNA: TGTGCCAGCAGTGAATATAGCAGCCTAGGGACTGAAGCTTTCTTT. Protein sequence: CASSEYSSLGTEAFF. The genes are TRBV25-1 and TRBJ1-1; unclear D gene. The CDR3 is made up of 15 amino acids. Germline V CDR1 and CDR2: MGHDK, SYGVNS. The V end was cut by 0 bases, the J end by 5 bases, with 13 bases between.

The V gene is TRBV28, the J gene TRBJ2-1; 9 bases line up with TRBD1. Germline assignment: CDR1 MDHEN and CDR2 SYDVKM. CDR3 size: 13 residues. Unmatched junction bases numbered 9, after V lost 9 bases and J lost 9 bases. CDR3 sequence (DNA): TGTGCCAGTTTCGGGACAGGGTATGGTGAGCAGTTCTTC. This sequence encodes CASFGTGYGEQFF.

The chain uses TRBV30 and TRBJ1-3; D may be TRBD1 (5 bases). Germline V gene sequence: CDR1 GTSNPN, CDR2 SVGIG (reference sequence). The length of the CDR3 is 14 residues. With 5 bases removed from V and 0 bases from J, the gap between germline ends came to 11 bases. CDR3: CAWASDISGNTIYF. Here the CDR3 DNA reads TGTGCCTGGGCTTCGGACATCTCTGGAAACACCATATATTTT.

J is TRBJ2-7 and V is TRBV4-2; possible D gene TRBD1, 7 bases. V was clipped by 3 bases and J by 3 bases, with 15 bases between them. Germline values: CDR1 LGHNA, CDR2 YNFKEQ. CDR3 size: 15 residues. CDR3 coding DNA: TGTGCCAGCAGCCAGGGCGGGACAGTAGTCTACGAGCAGTACTTC. Protein: CASSQGGTVVYEQYF.